This T cell receptor (beta chain) was recorded in a study of CD4 and CD8 cells across lung adenocarcinoma regions. Localized lung adenocarcinoma, a non-small cell lung cancer, affected the donors. Each CDR3 protein is one row after TCRdb ran MiXCR on the PCR reads. Altogether about 25,000 distinct CDR3 sequences are present, less than 60% being singletons, with the ten largest covering 45% to 60%. The sequencing sample was made of CD8+ T cells from the center of a lung tumor. This clonotype was sampled from a male donor with lung adenocarcinoma. The CD4 and CD8 labels of this study may be unreliable.

CDR3 residues: CSLQGPSTDTQYF. DNA of the CDR3: TGCAGCCTACAGGGACCTAGCACAGATACGCAGTATTTT. This chain joins TRBV20-1 and TRBJ2-3, with D possibly TRBD1 on 6 matching bases. This CDR3 has 13 amino acids. Germline values: CDR1 DFQATT, CDR2 SNEGSKA (reference sequence).